Shown below are 27 T cell receptor beta chains from a single sample sequenced in a study of blood T cell repertoires in COVID-19. Sequencing was performed with immunoSEQ multiplex PCR; in TCRdb, only in-frame clones are kept and a portion is missing. The sample gives about 120,000 clones, 90% of which show up once; less than 2% is in the top ten. Input material: peripheral blood. These receptors came from a human donor with active COVID-19. The donor label of this sample is uncertain.

The chain is built from TRBV7-8 and TRBJ2-1, with TRBD1 matching over 10 bases. Trimming at V came to 0 bases and at J to 3 bases, leaving 5 bases not matched to a gene. Germline CDR1 and CDR2: SGHVS and FQNEAQ. CDR3 size: 17 residues. CDR3 in DNA: TGTGCCAGCAGCTTAGCGCTCGGACAGGGGGACTACAATGAGCAGTTCTTC. Amino acids: CASSLALGQGDYNEQFF. Supplemented by reference TRBV7-8 and TRBJ2-1, the full variable domain reads GAGVSQSPRYKVAKRGQDVALRCDPISGHVSLFWYQQALGQGPEFLTYFQNEAQLDKSGLPSDRFFAERPEGSVSTLKIQRTQQEDSAVYLCASSLALGQGDYNEQFFGPGTRLTVL.

The sample holds a few counts of this clone. This rearrangement joins TRBV9 to TRBJ2-1; TRBD2 matches 9 bases. J was trimmed by 4 bases and V by 3 bases; bases with no gene match: 5. CDR3 length: 15 residues. Per the germline V gene, CDR1 is SGDLS and CDR2 is YYNGEE. In DNA form, the CDR3 reads TGTGCCAGCAGCGAGGGACTAGCCACTTACAATGAGCAGTTCTTC. This encodes CASSEGLATYNEQFF.

J is TRBJ1-2 and V is TRBV6-5; D is ambiguous. Deletions cut 7 bases from V and 4 bases from J, with 7 bases between. The CDR3 is 11 residues long. Germline V gene lookup returns CDR1 MNHEY and CDR2 SVGAGI. The CDR3 reads CASTTGYGYTF. CDR3 sequence (DNA): TGTGCCAGCACCACCGGCTATGGCTACACCTTC.

The chain employs TRBV5-1 and TRBJ1-6; tentative D call: TRBD1 (5 bases). This CDR3 region has 14 residues. Deletions cut 0 bases from V and 8 bases from J, with 9 bases between. CDR1 is SGHRS and CDR2 is YFSETQ in the germline V gene. In DNA, the CDR3 is TGCGCCAGCAGCTTGGGGACCAGGGATTCACCCCTCCACTTT. It is translated as CASSLGTRDSPLHF. Based on the CDR3 plus reference TRBV5-1 and TRBJ1-6, the full variable domain is KAGVTQTPRYLIKTRGQQVTLSCSPISGHRSVSWYQQTPGQGLQFLFEYFSETQRNKGNFPGRFSGRQFSNSRSEMNVSTLELGDSALYLCASSLGTRDSPLHFGNGTRLTVT.

The J gene is TRBJ2-7, the V gene TRBV28, with 11 bases matching TRBD1. This CDR3 has 16 residues. Looked up from germline, CDR1 is MDHEN and CDR2 is SYDVKM. V trimming: 6 bases; J trimming: 3 bases; junction bases outside the gene matches: 10. CDR3 nucleotides: TGTGCCAGCAGCCACGCCCCGGGACAGGGGGTCTACGAGCAGTACTTC. It specifies CASSHAPGQGVYEQYF.

The J gene is TRBJ1-3, the V gene TRBV29-1; the D gene is possibly TRBD1 (5 bases). Germline CDR1 reads SQVTM; CDR2 reads ANQGSEA. The CDR3 has 15 amino acids. The V and J ends lost 4 bases and 1 base respectively, with 14 bases between them. CDR3 nucleotide sequence: TGCAGCGTTGGGGGCATTGGGTCGTCTGGAAACACCATATATTTT. Translation: CSVGGIGSSGNTIYF.

The V and J genes are TRBV7-2 and TRBJ1-1, with D maybe TRBD1 (6 bases). Germline V gene sequence: CDR1 SGHTA, CDR2 FQGNSA. The CDR3 covers 15 residues. V lost 1 base, J lost 5 bases, and 14 bases lay in between. The chain's CDR3 is CASSLDAGALTEAFF. CDR3 in DNA: TGTGCCAGCAGCTTAGACGCAGGGGCTTTGACTGAAGCTTTCTTT.

The chain employs TRBV29-1 and TRBJ1-1, with 11 bases that match TRBD1. With 4 bases clipped from V and 7 bases from J, the junction kept 14 bases outside the gene matches. The V gene's germline CDR1 is SQVTM and CDR2 ANQGSEA. This CDR3 has 16 residues. CDR3 sequence reads: CSVGKGQGAGTGEAFF. The CDR3 bases are TGCAGCGTTGGTAAAGGACAGGGGGCCGGAACGGGTGAAGCTTTCTTT.

The chain carries TRBV2 and TRBJ1-5, with 7 bases matching TRBD1. CDR1 SNHLY and CDR2 FYNNEI come from the germline V gene. CDR3 length: 14 residues. Trimming took 6 bases from V and 0 from J; bases not matched to a gene: 2. The CDR3: CASRGTVSNQPQHF. DNA for the CDR3: TGTGCCAGCAGAGGGACAGTTAGCAATCAGCCCCAGCATTTT.

The J gene is TRBJ2-7, the V gene TRBV28, with D perhaps TRBD2 (6 bases). Germline V lookup: CDR1 MDHEN, CDR2 SYDVKM. Trimming left V 4 bases short and J 5 bases short, with 12 bases between. This CDR3 region has 13 residues. The CDR3 spells CASSYYGGDEQYF. In DNA, the CDR3 is TGTGCCAGCAGTTACTACGGCGGGGACGAGCAGTACTTC.

V and J are TRBV15 and TRBJ2-3, with 8 bases fitting TRBD2. The CDR3 runs 16 residues. V shed 0 bases, J shed 2 bases, and the junction held 4 bases outside the gene matches. Germline-derived CDR1 and CDR2 are LNHNV and YYDKDF (reference sequence). The DNA for the CDR3 is TGTGCCACCAGCAGAGATGGGCGGGGGGCCACAGATACGCAGTATTTT. Protein: CATSRDGRGATDTQYF.

This rearrangement joins TRBV21-1 to TRBJ2-2; the table's D call, TRBD2, was not checked against the DNA. TRBV21-1 is termed a pseudogene. CDR3 length: 21 residues. CDR3 in amino acids: CASSKRRPGTSLASNTGELFF. The DNA for the CDR3 is TGTGCCAGCAGCAAAAGAAGGCCGGGGACTAGTCTCGCTTCAAACACCGGGGAGCTGTTTTTT.

This sequence joins TRBV7-2 and TRBJ2-6; D is possibly TRBD2 (5 bases). The V and J ends lost 4 bases and 0 bases respectively, with 7 bases between them. The CDR3 is 15 residues long. Per the germline V gene, CDR1 is SGHTA and CDR2 is FQGNSA. The CDR3 DNA reads TGTGCCAGCAGCTCAGGAGGCTCTGGGGCCAACGTCCTGACTTTC. This encodes CASSSGGSGANVLTF.

In its sample, this clone was seen once. V gene TRBV5-6 combines with J gene TRBJ2-7, with TRBD2 matching 8 bases. Germline V CDR1 and CDR2: SGHDT, YYEEEE. Trimming cost V 2 bases and J 4 bases; bases outside gene matches: 11. CDR3 length equals 16 residues. The DNA of the CDR3 is TGTGCCAGCAGCTTAATAATAGGGACTAGGACGTACGAGCAGTACTTC. This sequence encodes CASSLIIGTRTYEQYF.

The chain combines TRBV21-1 with TRBJ1-3. TRBV21-1 is recorded as a pseudogene. The CDR3 consists of 17 residues. The CDR3 protein is CASSKAQVLRRGNTIYF. CDR3 nucleotide sequence: TGTGCCAGCAGCAAAGCGCAAGTACTCAGGAGGGGAAACACCATATATTTT.

CDR3 sequence reads: CASSVEGAIYEQYF. CDR3 nucleotides: TGTGCCAGCAGTGTCGAGGGGGCGATTTACGAGCAGTACTTC. The chain uses TRBV25-1 and TRBJ2-7, with TRBD1 matching 7 bases. Germline values: CDR1 MGHDK, CDR2 SYGVNS. V shed 4 bases, J shed 4 bases, and the junction held 7 bases outside the gene matches. The CDR3 runs to 14 residues.

This rearrangement joins TRBV7-9 to TRBJ2-1; no reliable D call. Trimming cost V 3 bases and J 9 bases, with 21 bases left between them. The CDR3 contains 16 residues. Germline loops: CDR1 SEHNR, CDR2 FQNEAQ (reference sequence). The CDR3: CASSLSSPYGYGEQFF. CDR3 sequence (DNA): TGTGCCAGCAGCTTGTCTTCCCCCTACGGGTACGGTGAGCAGTTCTTC.

The gene calls are TRBV19 and TRBJ2-7; tentatively, D is TRBD1 (6 bases). The CDR3 runs to 16 residues. Germline V gene sequence: CDR1 LNHDA, CDR2 SQIVND (reference sequence). The V gene lost 2 bases and the J gene lost 1 base, with 15 bases spanning the gap. The CDR3, as DNA: TGTGCCAGTAGTATATACCCAGGGGCCCTGTCCTACGAGCAGTACTTC. Protein: CASSIYPGALSYEQYF.

Only a few counts were recorded for this clone. CDR3 nucleotide sequence: TGTGCCAGCAGCCTGACTAGCGGGGGTGGCGCCATTCAGTACTTC. Translation gives CASSLTSGGGAIQYF. The chain couples TRBV11-2 to TRBJ2-4, with 12 bases lining up with TRBD2. Trimming at V came to 5 bases and at J to 9 bases, leaving 8 bases not matched to a gene. CDR3 size: 15 residues. The germline gives CDR1 SGHAT, CDR2 FQNNGV.

The chain joins TRBV15 to TRBJ2-3; TRBD1 is a possible D gene (6 bases). The CDR3 sequence is 16 residues long. With 1 base removed from V and 2 bases from J, the gap between germline ends came to 13 bases. Per germline, CDR1 LNHNV and CDR2 YYDKDF (reference sequence). CDR3 nucleotides: TGTGCCACCAGCAGAGGATCGGACAGCTCCACAGATACGCAGTATTTT. This sequence encodes CATSRGSDSSTDTQYF. The full variable domain, in which reference TRBV15 and TRBJ2-3 provide the parts outside the CDR3, is DAMVIQNPRYQVTQFGKPVTLSCSQTLNHNVMYWYQQKSSQAPKLLFHYYDKDFNNEADTPDNFQSRRPNTSFCFLDIRSPGLGDTAMYLCATSRGSDSSTDTQYFGPGTRLTVL.

This chain connects TRBV5-1 to TRBJ1-4, with D perhaps matching TRBD1 (5 bases). Germline lookup yields CDR1 SGHRS and CDR2 YFSETQ. Trimming pared 2 bases from V and 6 bases from J, leaving 11 bases between. There are 14 residues in the CDR3. CDR3 sequence (DNA): TGCGCCAGCAGCTTACAGGATTCGTATGAAAAACTGTTTTTT. Translated, it gives CASSLQDSYEKLFF.

The V call is TRBV2, the J call TRBJ2-1; 12 bases align to TRBD1. CDR1 and CDR2 (germline): SNHLY, FYNNEI. The V gene end was trimmed by 5 bases and the J gene end by 0 bases; junction bases not matched to a gene: 11. The CDR3 totals 19 residues. The CDR3 is CASSPGQGASGISYNEQFF. CDR3 DNA: TGTGCCAGCAGTCCGGGACAGGGGGCTAGCGGAATCTCCTACAATGAGCAGTTCTTC.

The genes are TRBV7-9 and TRBJ2-3, with TRBD1 as a possible D gene (6 bases). Germline V gene lookup returns CDR1 SEHNR and CDR2 FQNEAQ (reference sequence). CDR3 size: 14 residues. Deletions cut 1 base from V and 6 bases from J, with 11 bases between. The CDR3 DNA is TGTGCCAGCAGCTTAGACCAGGGGCAGGATACGCAGTATTTT. Translation: CASSLDQGQDTQYF.

The chain links TRBV9 to TRBJ1-6; 9 nucleotides match TRBD1. Germline assignment: CDR1 SGDLS and CDR2 YYNGEE. Losses at the gene ends were 3 bases for V and 14 bases for J; bases not matched to a gene: 12. The CDR3 consists of 15 residues. The CDR3 here is CASSAETGGKVTLHF. CDR3 sequence (DNA): TGTGCCAGCAGCGCGGAGACAGGGGGTAAGGTAACCCTCCACTTT.

The chain carries TRBV6-1 and TRBJ2-3; D is perhaps TRBD1 (5 bases). The CDR3 has 18 amino acids. Germline-derived CDR1 and CDR2 are MNHNS and SASEGT. V was cut by 4 bases and J by 2 bases, with 22 bases left in between. CDR3 DNA sequence: TGTGCCAGCAGTGTTGCCCTATCAGGGTTTGGTTTCACAGATACGCAGTATTTT. Protein: CASSVALSGFGFTDTQYF.

The chain recombines TRBV6-1 with TRBJ1-2; D gene unclear. CDR3 length: 13 residues. Germline-derived CDR1 and CDR2 are MNHNS and SASEGT. V was shortened by 1 base and J by 3 bases, with 6 bases between the two germline ends. The CDR3 loop reads CASSEDGYYGYTF. The CDR3 nucleotides are TGTGCCAGCAGTGAAGACGGGTACTATGGCTACACCTTC.

The chain is built from TRBV27 and TRBJ1-1, with TRBD1 matching over 7 bases. V dropped 7 bases and J dropped 10; count of bases not matched to a gene: 6. The CDR3 has 11 residues. CDR1 MNHEY and CDR2 SMNVEV come from the germline V gene (reference sequence). The DNA of the CDR3 is TGTGCCAGCACAGGGGGACTTGCAGCTTTCTTT. As protein: CASTGGLAAFF.